These 30 T cell receptor beta chains came from one sample sequenced in a study of T-cell reconstitution after alpha-beta-depleted transplantation in children. It was with unique molecular identifiers that the TCRbeta library was prepared. In TCRdb, the PCR reads were re-called with MiXCR into one record per CDR3 protein. This sample has 350,000 to 450,000 distinct CDR3 sequences; 13% occur once, and the top ten carry approximately 4.2%. The material sequenced was PBMCs, taken from the stem cell graft. These TCRs come from a human donor who donated a stem cell graft to a child with Fanconi anemia.

This clonotype has at least ten counts. This chain joins TRBV6-5 and TRBJ1-5, with D uncertain. The CDR3 is 13 residues long. Per germline, CDR1 MNHEY and CDR2 SVGAGI. Deletions cut 5 bases from V and 7 bases from J, with 12 bases between. The CDR3 reads CASSPNGEQPQHF. CDR3 coding DNA: TGTGCCAGCAGTCCCAATGGTGAGCAGCCCCAGCATTTT.

The gene calls are TRBV19 and TRBJ1-6; a weak D match, TRBD1 (5 bases). Deletions cut 3 bases from V and 8 bases from J, with 11 bases between. Germline V lookup: CDR1 LNHDA, CDR2 SQIVND (reference sequence). CDR3 length: 14 residues. CDR3 region: CASSIRGKDSPLHF. CDR3 sequence (DNA): TGTGCCAGTAGTATTCGGGGGAAAGATTCACCCCTCCACTTT.

This clonotype showed up many times. The chain has TRBV10-3 and TRBJ2-2; maybe TRBD2 (6 bases). V was pared by 2 bases and J by 0 bases, with 7 bases between. The CDR3 totals 15 residues. Germline V gene lookup returns CDR1 ENHRY and CDR2 SYGVKD. This CDR3 is CAISEGGTNTGELFF. DNA of the CDR3: TGTGCCATCAGTGAGGGGGGGACGAACACCGGGGAGCTGTTTTTT.

A few counts support this clonotype. V is TRBV7-9 and J is TRBJ2-1; possible D gene TRBD1, 6 bases. Germline-derived CDR1 and CDR2 are SEHNR and FQNEAQ (reference sequence). This CDR3 contains 14 residues. Trimming took off 5 bases at V and 6 bases at J, with 14 bases between the two ends. CDR3 sequence reads: CASSPGQRVNEQFF. Written as DNA, the CDR3 is TGTGCCAGCAGCCCTGGACAGAGAGTCAATGAGCAGTTCTTC.

This clonotype was counted a few times. The gene calls are TRBV5-4 and TRBJ2-1; D remains unclear. Germline CDR1 is SGHNT and CDR2 is YYREEE (reference sequence). The CDR3 runs to 16 residues. The V end lost 0 bases, the J end lost 0 bases, and 10 bases lay between the germline ends. The CDR3 loop is CASSLGRQDSYNEQFF. In DNA form, the CDR3 reads TGTGCCAGCAGCTTGGGAAGACAAGACTCCTACAATGAGCAGTTCTTC.

This chain uses TRBV28 with TRBJ2-1, with TRBD2 identical over 7 bases. The CDR3 is made up of 15 amino acids. V shed 7 bases and J 4 bases; nucleotides not matched to a gene: 10. CDR1 is MDHEN, CDR2 SYDVKM, per germline. The CDR3 nucleotides read TGTGCCAGCACCGCCATGGGGGGGGATTACAATGAGCAGTTCTTC. It encodes CASTAMGGDYNEQFF. The full variable domain, in which reference TRBV28 and TRBJ2-1 provide the parts outside the CDR3, is DVKVTQSSRYLVKRTGEKVFLECVQDMDHENMFWYRQDPGLGLRLIYFSYDVKMKEKGDIPEGYSVSREKKERFSLILESASTNQTSMYLCASTAMGGDYNEQFFGPGTRLTVL.

This clonotype was found a few times. The J gene is TRBJ2-2, the V gene TRBV10-3; no clear D gene. The V end lost 5 bases, the J end lost 13 bases, and 20 bases lay between the germline ends. CDR1 is ENHRY, CDR2 SYGVKD, per germline. The CDR3 totals 14 residues. The CDR3 loop is CAISNDPSSDGLFF. CDR3 nucleotide sequence: TGTGCCATCAGTAACGACCCAAGCTCAGATGGGCTGTTTTTT.

The sample holds a few counts of this clonotype. V and J are TRBV5-1 and TRBJ1-2; D is ambiguous. V lost 0 bases and J lost 6, with 9 bases in between. The germline CDR1 and CDR2 sequences are SGHRS and YFSETQ. This CDR3 region has 13 residues. The DNA for the CDR3 is TGCGCCAGCAGCTTGGATCTTGAGGATGGCTACACCTTC. Amino acids: CASSLDLEDGYTF.

This chain connects TRBV6-1 to TRBJ2-7; 9 bases map to TRBD2. The trim removed 7 bases at V and 4 bases at J, leaving 8 bases unmatched. This CDR3 comprises 14 residues. The germline V gene encodes CDR1 MNHNS and CDR2 SASEGT. CDR3 sequence (DNA): TGTGCCAGCAATAAAAGCGGGGGGCCTTACGAGCAGTACGTC. Translation gives CASNKSGGPYEQYV.

This clonotype has more than one count but fewer than ten. The V gene is TRBV4-3, the J gene TRBJ2-3, with 11 bases that match TRBD2. This CDR3 comprises 15 residues. The ends lost 2 bases at V and 8 bases at J; junction bases unmatched: 6. Germline-derived CDR1 and CDR2 are LGHNA and YSLEER. The CDR3 bases are TGCGCCAGCAGCCAATTAGCGGGGGGGCAGGGTACGCAGTATTTT. It is translated as CASSQLAGGQGTQYF.

Written as DNA, the CDR3 is TGTGCCATCAATGATGGGGTGTACACTGAAGCTTTCTTT. It translates to CAINDGVYTEAFF. This chain joins TRBV10-3 and TRBJ1-1, with D unresolved. V lost 7 bases and J 3 bases, leaving 12 bases between the germline ends. The CDR3 consists of 13 residues. The germline V gene encodes CDR1 ENHRY and CDR2 SYGVKD.

The chain employs TRBV11-1 and TRBJ2-1, with 9 positions matching TRBD2. V dropped 2 bases and J dropped 9; count of bases not matched to a gene: 14. The CDR3 extends over 17 amino acids. The germline CDR1 and CDR2 sequences are SGHAT and FQDESV (reference sequence). The DNA of the CDR3 is TGTGCCAGCAGCTTAAGCGGTGGCGGGGGGGCCGGGAGTGAGCAGTTCTTC. This gives the protein CASSLSGGGGAGSEQFF.

This clonotype was seen a handful of times. The chain couples TRBV20-1 to TRBJ1-1; 12 positions match TRBD1. The germline CDR1 and CDR2 sequences are DFQATT and SNEGSKA (reference sequence). V lost 6 bases, J lost 1 base, and 12 bases stayed unmatched. This CDR3 has 17 amino acids. CDR3 DNA sequence: TGCAGTGCAACGACGCCGGGACAGGGGGCGCGGAACACTGAAGCTTTCTTT. This codes for CSATTPGQGARNTEAFF.

At least ten counts were recorded for this clonotype. This sequence joins TRBV2 and TRBJ1-1, with no clear D. Germline V gene lookup returns CDR1 SNHLY and CDR2 FYNNEI. This CDR3 is 12 amino acids long. V lost 7 bases and J 6 bases, leaving 12 bases between the germline ends. CDR3 DNA sequence: TGTGCCAGCAATGAGGGTCAGGCTGAAGCTTTCTTT. Translated, it gives CASNEGQAEAFF.

This clonotype has ten or more counts. The chain couples TRBV29-1 to TRBJ1-1; 9 bases align to TRBD1. The germline V gene encodes CDR1 SQVTM and CDR2 ANQGSEA. CDR3 size: 14 residues. J lost 2 bases, V lost 5 bases, and 6 bases had no gene match. The CDR3 loop reads CSVSPGQGNTEAFF. In DNA, the CDR3 is TGCAGCGTTTCCCCGGGACAGGGAAACACTGAAGCTTTCTTT.

The rearrangement links TRBV28 to TRBJ2-1, with no clear D. V shed 10 bases and J shed 7 bases, with 11 bases lying between them. CDR3 length equals 11 residues. Per the germline V gene, CDR1 is MDHEN and CDR2 is SYDVKM. DNA of the CDR3: TGTGCCACCCACTCGATAAATGAGCAGTTCTTC. Its translation is CATHSINEQFF.

The chain has TRBV2 and TRBJ2-5; 10 bases agree with TRBD2. Germline V gene lookup returns CDR1 SNHLY and CDR2 FYNNEI. The CDR3 loop spans 15 amino acids. With V trimmed by 5 bases and J by 5 bases, 8 bases remained unmatched. For the CDR3, the DNA is TGTGCCAGCAGTCTACCATCTAGCGGGGGTGAGACCCAGTACTTC. Its translation: CASSLPSSGGETQYF.

The chain is built from TRBV10-2 and TRBJ1-2; unclear D gene. The CDR3 consists of 15 residues. V lost 1 base, J lost 5 bases, and 14 bases lay in between. Germline loops: CDR1 WSHSY, CDR2 SAAADI. Written as DNA, the CDR3 is TGCGCCAGCAGTGAGTGGAGACCCTCCGGATATGGCTACACCTTC. Translated, it gives CASSEWRPSGYGYTF.

There are a few counts of this clonotype. V gene TRBV29-1 combines with J gene TRBJ2-5; weak D call: TRBD2 (6 bases). V gave up 7 bases and J gave up 4 bases, with 16 bases separating them. CDR1 is SQVTM, CDR2 ANQGSEA, per germline. The CDR3 is made up of 13 amino acids. The CDR3 DNA is TGCAGCGCCTTAGCGGATATGCGAGAGACCCAGTACTTC. It specifies CSALADMRETQYF.

The V and J genes are TRBV5-5 and TRBJ1-1, with D perhaps matching TRBD1 (6 bases). V shed 4 bases and J shed 1 base, with 11 bases lying between them. Germline CDR1 SGHKS, CDR2 YYEKEE (reference sequence). The CDR3 spans 14 residues. The CDR3 DNA is TGTGCCAGCAGCCTACCGGACAGGAACACTGAAGCTTTCTTT. Translation: CASSLPDRNTEAFF.

The chain couples TRBV5-1 to TRBJ1-5, with 7 bases identical to TRBD1. The V gene's germline CDR1 is SGHRS and CDR2 YFSETQ. This CDR3 comprises 15 residues. V gave up 2 bases and J gave up 3 bases; unmatched junction bases: 5. The CDR3 DNA is TGCGCCAGCAGCTTCGGGACAGCCTCCAATCAGCCCCAGCATTTT. This sequence encodes CASSFGTASNQPQHF.

This clonotype came up a few times. The gene calls are TRBV5-1 and TRBJ2-1, with 13 bases matching TRBD2. With 5 bases clipped from V and 7 bases from J, the junction kept 9 bases outside the gene matches. CDR1 and CDR2 (germline): SGHRS, YFSETQ. The CDR3 length is 16 residues. CDR3 sequence (DNA): TGCGCCAGCAGGCGTTCCGGGACTAGCGGGGTGAATGAGCAGTTCTTC. The encoded protein is CASRRSGTSGVNEQFF.

In this sample, this clonotype turned up many times. The V call is TRBV12-3 or TRBV12-4, the J call TRBJ1-2, with D perhaps TRBD1 (6 bases). CDR3 size: 13 residues. V lost 1 base, J lost 12 bases, and 15 bases lay in between. CDR3 DNA sequence: TGTGCCAGCAGTTTAGAAGGGGGGACTACCAACACCTTC. Translated, it gives CASSLEGGTTNTF.

This clonotype was observed a few times. The J gene is TRBJ2-5, the V gene TRBV29-1; TRBD2 matches 7 bases. This CDR3 has 14 amino acids. Germline V gene data show CDR1 as SQVTM and CDR2 as ANQGSEA. The trim removed 3 bases at V and 0 bases at J, leaving 4 bases unmatched. The CDR3 DNA is TGCAGCGTTGATAGCGGGCCGTACCAAGAGACCCAGTACTTC. Amino acid sequence: CSVDSGPYQETQYF. The full variable domain, in which reference TRBV29-1 and TRBJ2-5 provide the parts outside the CDR3, is SAVISQKPSRDICQRGTSLTIQCQVDSQVTMMFWYRQQPGQSLTLIATANQGSEATYESGFVIDKFPISRPNLTFSTLTVSNMSPEDSSIYLCSVDSGPYQETQYFGPGTRLLVL.

This chain connects TRBV12-3 or TRBV12-4 to TRBJ2-1; D assignment may be TRBD1 or TRBD2 (5 bases each). The CDR3 has 15 amino acids. V dropped 7 bases and J dropped 6 bases, with 19 bases sitting between them. The DNA for the CDR3 is TGTGCCAGCACCCTGACCGGGGCAGGGCTCAATGAGCAGTTCTTC. Translated, it gives CASTLTGAGLNEQFF.

There are a few counts of this clonotype. The V gene is TRBV7-2, the J gene TRBJ2-1; 7 nucleotides align to TRBD2. V was pared by 5 bases and J by 6 bases, with 10 bases of the junction left unmatched. The germline V gene has CDR1 SGHTA and CDR2 FQGNSA. The CDR3 totals 15 residues. CDR3 DNA: TGTGCCAGCAGCCTCTGGGGGAGGGAATTCAATGAGCAGTTCTTC. Amino acids: CASSLWGREFNEQFF.

This clonotype was counted between two and nine times. The rearrangement links TRBV20-1 to TRBJ2-3; D remains unclear. V lost 4 bases and J 4 bases, leaving 12 bases between the germline ends. This CDR3 is built from 13 residues. CDR1 and CDR2 (germline): DFQATT, SNEGSKA (reference sequence). The CDR3 nucleotides read TGCAGTGCTATTAGTGCGGCGGCAGATACGCAGTATTTT. It codes for CSAISAAADTQYF.

This clonotype came up a few times. The rearrangement links TRBV3-1 to TRBJ2-4; maybe TRBD2 (5 bases). Deletions cut 0 bases from V and 1 base from J, with 16 bases between. The CDR3 covers 18 residues. Per germline, CDR1 LGHDT and CDR2 YNNKEL (reference sequence). The CDR3 region is CASSQDLGRDWAKNIQYF. CDR3 DNA: TGTGCCAGCAGCCAAGACCTGGGCCGGGATTGGGCCAAAAACATTCAGTACTTC.

The chain joins TRBV3-1 to TRBJ1-2, with a tentative D call TRBD1 (5 bases). Trimming left V 2 bases short and J 5 bases short, with 15 bases between. Germline-derived CDR1 and CDR2 are LGHDT and YNNKEL (reference sequence). The CDR3 length is 15 residues. This chain's CDR3 is CASSQPRDSLYGYTF. The CDR3 DNA reads TGTGCCAGCAGCCAACCTCGCGACAGTCTATATGGCTACACCTTC.

This clonotype was counted only a few times. The chain joins TRBV4-2 to TRBJ2-1, with a tentative D call TRBD2 (6 bases). The germline V and J ends were trimmed by 3 bases and 5 bases, with 11 bases remaining between them. Germline V gives CDR1 LGHNA, CDR2 YNFKEQ. The CDR3 is 14 amino acids. The CDR3 region has the DNA TGTGCCAGCAGCCACGGAGGGCAGAACAATGAGCAGTTCTTC. Translating it yields CASSHGGQNNEQFF.